This T cell receptor beta chain was retrieved from a study of blood T cell repertoires in COVID-19. Study in general: Acute and convalescent COVID-19 samples came from the United States, Italy and Spain. Nucleic acid was either cDNA or gDNA, and it came from T cells, B-cell-depleted T cells, or PBMCs.

J lost 9 bases, V lost 0 bases, and 8 bases had no gene match. Germline-derived CDR1 and CDR2 are KGHSH and LQKENI. The CDR3 has 16 residues. In the source study's methods: Reference gene primer amplification yielded estimated nucleated cell counts. The data were produced by immunoSEQ multiplex PCR, yet TCRdb's version contains in-frame clones alone and is incomplete. D and trimming were read from the DNA, whereas the V and J calls and clone size are those reported in that table. The table shows about 200,000 clones, with around 82% occurring only once. This clonotype was obtained from a woman aged 40 to 55 with active or convalescent COVID-19. The sample taken for sequencing was peripheral blood. The gene calls are TRBV18 and TRBJ2-1, with TRBD2 identical over 10 bases. CDR3 in DNA: TGTGCCAGCTCACCACCAAGGCCTAGCGGGAGTGGTGAGCAGTTCTTC. Its translation is CASSPPRPSGSGEQFF.